This entry features one TCR beta chain sequence. The data stem from a study of blood T cell repertoires in COVID-19. Sequencing used immunoSEQ multiplex PCR; TCRdb keeps in-frame clones, though not all of them. The sample gives 410,000 or so clones, roughly 90% of which show up once; roughly 1.4% is in the top ten. Per the germline V gene, CDR1 is MNHEY and CDR2 is SMNVEV (reference sequence). The CDR3 runs to 15 residues. With 6 bases clipped from V and 1 base from J, the junction kept 5 bases outside the gene matches. The gene calls are TRBV27 and TRBJ1-5; the match to TRBD1 covers 8 bases. The source is a woman between 40 and 55 years old with COVID-19, enrolled during active disease. The sample comprised peripheral blood. CDR3 sequence (DNA): TGTGCCAGCAGAATAGACAGGGGCAGCAATCAGCCCCAGCATTTT. As protein: CASRIDRGSNQPQHF.